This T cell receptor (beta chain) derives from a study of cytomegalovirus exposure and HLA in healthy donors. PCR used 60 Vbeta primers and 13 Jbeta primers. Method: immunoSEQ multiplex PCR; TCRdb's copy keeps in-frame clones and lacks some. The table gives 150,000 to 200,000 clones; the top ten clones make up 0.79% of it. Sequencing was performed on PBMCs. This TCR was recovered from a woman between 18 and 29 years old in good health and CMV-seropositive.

The DNA for the CDR3 is TGTGCCAGCAGTGAATCGGGACAGGGAAATAATTCACCCCTCCACTTT. Translating gives CASSESGQGNNSPLHF. J is TRBJ1-6 and V is TRBV2; TRBD1 aligns across 9 bases. CDR1 is SNHLY, CDR2 FYNNEI, per germline. Trimming took 2 bases from V and 5 from J; bases not matched to a gene: 4. The CDR3 runs 16 residues.